This entry lists 27 T cell receptor beta chains sequenced from one sample in a study of control samples from healthy donors and cancer patients. This table comes from immunoSEQ multiplex PCR, and its TCRdb copy is limited to in-frame clones, with some not included. The data show roughly 160,000 clones, around 96% seen once. Input material: blood. These receptors originate from a woman in her twenties or thirties in good health.

The chain employs TRBV5-8 and TRBJ1-4, with 7 bases aligning to TRBD1. V dropped 4 bases and J dropped 1; count of bases not matched to a gene: 4. Germline V gene lookup returns CDR1 SGHTS and CDR2 YDEGEE. The CDR3 runs to 15 residues. The CDR3 loop is CASSGDRETNEKLFF. CDR3 bases: TGTGCCAGCAGCGGCGACAGGGAAACTAATGAAAAACTGTTTTTT.

The chain couples TRBV6-5 to TRBJ2-1; D gene ambiguous. V was shortened by 2 bases and J by 4 bases, with 6 bases between the two germline ends. Germline CDR1 MNHEY, CDR2 SVGAGI. This CDR3 has 13 amino acids. The CDR3 DNA sequence: TGTGCCAGCAGTTACCTCGAATACAATGAGCAGTTCTTC. This encodes CASSYLEYNEQFF.

V is TRBV3-1 (or the pseudogene TRBV3-2) and J is TRBJ2-5; 9 bases match TRBD1. Looked up from germline, CDR1 is LGHDT and CDR2 is YNNKEL (reference sequence). CDR3 length: 15 residues. Trimming at V came to 5 bases and at J to 2 bases, leaving 6 bases not matched to a gene. The CDR3: CASSYRGTGQETQYF. In nucleotides, the CDR3 is TGTGCCAGCAGCTACCGCGGGACAGGGCAAGAGACCCAGTACTTC.

The chain employs TRBV18 and TRBJ2-5, with D perhaps TRBD1 or TRBD2 (5 bases each). V was cut by 2 bases and J by 5 bases, with 9 bases left in between. The CDR3 runs 13 residues. Germline V gene lookup returns CDR1 KGHSH and CDR2 LQKENI. As DNA, the CDR3 is TGTGCCAGCTCACCAGAGGGGCACGAGACCCAGTACTTC. Residues: CASSPEGHETQYF.

The rearrangement uses TRBV7-9 and TRBJ1-6; the D gene is possibly TRBD1 (6 bases). V shed 5 bases and J shed 9 bases, with 8 bases lying between them. CDR3 size: 12 residues. Germline V CDR1 and CDR2: SEHNR, FQNEAQ (reference sequence). The CDR3 nucleotides read TGTGCCAGCAGCCCACAGGGTTCACCCCTCCACTTT. It specifies CASSPQGSPLHF.

The chain links TRBV28 to TRBJ1-2; no reliable D call. The CDR3 loop spans 13 amino acids. Germline V CDR1 and CDR2: MDHEN, SYDVKM. Trimming took 6 bases from V and 0 from J, leaving 8 bases between them. The CDR3 DNA follows: TGTGCCAGCAGCGGAGGGTCTAACTATGGCTACACCTTC. As protein: CASSGGSNYGYTF.

This rearrangement joins TRBV19 to TRBJ1-2; D gene uncertain. Germline V gene data show CDR1 as LNHDA and CDR2 as SQIVND (reference sequence). V gave up 7 bases and J gave up 3 bases, with 15 bases separating them. The CDR3 covers 14 residues. The DNA of the CDR3 is TGTGCCAGTAACCCAGTTCTTGAAGACTATGGCTACACCTTC. Amino acid sequence: CASNPVLEDYGYTF.

The V gene is TRBV6-5, the J gene TRBJ2-1; D is perhaps TRBD1 or TRBD2 (5 bases each). The germline V gene has CDR1 MNHEY and CDR2 SVGAGI. CDR3 length: 14 amino acids. The ends were cut back, 10 bases at V and 3 bases at J, with 16 bases in the middle. Here the CDR3 reads CATGRPSSYNEQFF. The CDR3 DNA reads TGTGCCACGGGGCGGCCTAGCAGCTACAATGAGCAGTTCTTC.

The sample holds one count of this clone. The chain combines TRBV19 with TRBJ2-1; 7 nucleotides line up with TRBD1. V gave up 6 bases and J gave up 0 bases; unmatched junction bases: 5. The germline CDR1 and CDR2 sequences are LNHDA and SQIVND (reference sequence). This CDR3 has 15 residues. The CDR3 region is CASSPTGDSYNEQFF. CDR3 in DNA: TGTGCCAGTAGCCCCACAGGGGACTCCTACAATGAGCAGTTCTTC.

This rearrangement joins TRBV19 to TRBJ2-4; 9 bases align to TRBD1. The CDR3 extends over 14 amino acids. Germline lookup yields CDR1 LNHDA and CDR2 SQIVND (reference sequence). V was pared by 7 bases and J by 8 bases, with 9 bases of the junction left unmatched. Written as DNA, the CDR3 is TGTGCCAGTATGTCGGGACAGGGAAGTTACATTCAGTACTTC. This translates into CASMSGQGSYIQYF.

This sequence joins TRBV3-1 (or the pseudogene TRBV3-2) and TRBJ1-6; D remains ambiguous. Germline V lookup: CDR1 LGHDT, CDR2 YNNKEL (reference sequence). CDR3 length: 15 amino acids. With 1 base removed from V and 1 base from J, the gap between germline ends came to 5 bases. In DNA, the CDR3 is TGTGCCAGCAGCCAAGGGCGTTCCTATAATTCACCCCTCCACTTT. Translating it yields CASSQGRSYNSPLHF.

This chain links TRBV5-1 with TRBJ2-5; 11 nucleotides match TRBD2. CDR3 length: 15 residues. Germline assignment: CDR1 SGHRS and CDR2 YFSETQ. J gave up 3 bases and V 1 base, and 2 bases lay outside the gene matches. CDR3 residues: CASSLYSGGEETQYF. DNA of the CDR3: TGCGCCAGCAGCTTGTATAGCGGGGGGGAAGAGACCCAGTACTTC.

This rearrangement joins TRBV9 to TRBJ1-1, with 7 positions matching TRBD1. Germline-derived CDR1 and CDR2 are SGDLS and YYNGEE. The CDR3 length is 14 residues. J gave up 2 bases and V 0 bases, and 1 base lay outside the gene matches. Here the CDR3 DNA reads TGTGCCAGCAGCGTAGGGGACAGTAACACTGAAGCTTTCTTT. It is translated as CASSVGDSNTEAFF.

The chain joins TRBV25-1 to TRBJ1-1, with 7 nucleotides matching TRBD1. This CDR3 spans 11 amino acids. Germline V gene lookup returns CDR1 MGHDK and CDR2 SYGVNS. V dropped 6 bases and J dropped 10; count of bases not matched to a gene: 5. CDR3 sequence: CASSEAGGAFF. The CDR3 region has the DNA TGTGCCAGCAGCGAAGCAGGGGGAGCTTTCTTT.

This chain uses TRBV5-4 with TRBJ2-4; 12 bases align to TRBD2. CDR1 and CDR2 (germline): SGHNT, YYREEE (reference sequence). The trim removed 0 bases at V and 3 bases at J, leaving 1 base unmatched. This CDR3 contains 16 residues. The CDR3 reads CASSLELAGGKNIQYF. Here the CDR3 DNA reads TGTGCCAGCAGCTTGGAACTAGCGGGGGGCAAAAACATTCAGTACTTC.

The genes are TRBV24-1 and TRBJ2-1; 8 nucleotides agree with TRBD2. Germline lookup yields CDR1 KGHDR and CDR2 SFDVKD. The CDR3 totals 16 residues. With V trimmed by 5 bases and J by 0 bases, 5 bases remained unmatched. The chain's CDR3 is CATSGLAGSSYNEQFF. The CDR3 DNA reads TGTGCCACCAGTGGCTTAGCGGGGAGCTCCTACAATGAGCAGTTCTTC.

J is TRBJ2-5 and V is TRBV27, with a weak D call TRBD2 (6 bases). Deletions cut 2 bases from V and 1 base from J, with 11 bases between. CDR1 is MNHEY, CDR2 SMNVEV, per germline (reference sequence). The CDR3 runs to 15 residues. CDR3 in DNA: TGTGCCAGCAGTTTACTCGGCGGGGCCCAAGAGACCCAGTACTTC. This sequence encodes CASSLLGGAQETQYF.

The chain joins TRBV29-1 to TRBJ2-1; TRBD1 matches 11 bases. The CDR3 loop spans 14 amino acids. The trim removed 7 bases at V and 6 bases at J, leaving 8 bases unmatched. Germline values: CDR1 SQVTM, CDR2 ANQGSEA. The CDR3 spells CSATGTGGSNEQFF. In nucleotides, the CDR3 is TGCAGCGCTACCGGGACAGGGGGGTCCAATGAGCAGTTCTTC.

This chain links TRBV11-2 with TRBJ2-5; 8 bases are shared with TRBD1. V trimming: 3 bases; J trimming: 13 bases; junction bases outside the gene matches: 10. The CDR3 is 13 residues long. Germline V gene lookup returns CDR1 SGHAT and CDR2 FQNNGV. CDR3 sequence reads: CASSFERTGLRYF. The CDR3 region has the DNA TGTGCCAGCAGCTTTGAACGGACAGGGCTCCGGTACTTC. The entire variable domain, with the rest obtained from reference TRBV11-2 and TRBJ2-5, is as follows: EAGVAQSPRYKIIEKRQSVAFWCNPISGHATLYWYQQILGQGPKLLIQFQNNGVVDDSQLPKDRFSAERLKGVDSTLKIQPAKLEDSAVYLCASSFERTGLRYFGPGTRLLVL.

The genes are TRBV30 and TRBJ2-3, with D tentatively TRBD2 (6 bases). Trimming removed 2 bases at V and 4 bases at J, with 16 bases between. This CDR3 spans 15 amino acids. The germline gives CDR1 GTSNPN, CDR2 SVGIG (reference sequence). The CDR3 loop reads CAWSPSTSLADTQYF. The CDR3 nucleotides read TGTGCCTGGAGTCCGTCAACTAGCTTGGCAGATACGCAGTATTTT.

This rearrangement joins TRBV11-2 to TRBJ2-3, with TRBD2 matching 10 bases. The J segment lost 3 bases and the V segment lost 4 bases, leaving 7 bases of the junction unmatched. Germline CDR1 is SGHAT and CDR2 is FQNNGV. The length of the CDR3 is 16 residues. The CDR3 DNA is TGTGCCAGCAGCTGGACTAGCGGAGACGGAACAGATACGCAGTATTTT. It yields the protein CASSWTSGDGTDTQYF. Full variable domain (rest looked up from reference TRBV11-2 and TRBJ2-3): EAGVAQSPRYKIIEKRQSVAFWCNPISGHATLYWYQQILGQGPKLLIQFQNNGVVDDSQLPKDRFSAERLKGVDSTLKIQPAKLEDSAVYLCASSWTSGDGTDTQYFGPGTRLTVL.

The chain links TRBV5-1 to TRBJ2-7; 8 nucleotides match TRBD1. This CDR3 has 15 residues. J gave up 4 bases and V 3 bases, and 9 bases lay outside the gene matches. Germline CDR1 reads SGHRS; CDR2 reads YFSETQ. The CDR3 DNA sequence: TGCGCCAGCAGCTATGAGCAGGGGGCGATTTACGAGCAGTACTTC. Amino acids: CASSYEQGAIYEQYF.

The chain recombines TRBV2 with TRBJ1-2; 8 bases map to TRBD1. The V gene's germline CDR1 is SNHLY and CDR2 FYNNEI. The CDR3 totals 14 residues. Trimming took 5 bases from V and 3 from J; bases not matched to a gene: 5. This chain's CDR3 is CASSQTGEDYGYTF. The CDR3 nucleotides read TGTGCCAGCAGTCAGACAGGGGAGGACTATGGCTACACCTTC. Combining the CDR3 with reference TRBV2 and TRBJ1-2 gives the whole variable domain EPEVTQTPSHQVTQMGQEVILRCVPISNHLYFYWYRQILGQKVEFLVSFYNNEISEKSEIFDDQFSVERPDGSNFTLKIRSTKLEDSAMYFCASSQTGEDYGYTFGSGTRLTVV.

The genes are TRBV7-8 and TRBJ1-5, with D hard to call. Germline V CDR1 and CDR2: SGHVS, FQNEAQ. This CDR3 is 13 amino acids long. V was cut by 1 base and J by 4 bases, with 5 bases left in between. In DNA form, the CDR3 reads TGTGCCAGCAGCTTAGTTCAGAATCAGCCCCAGCATTTT. Residues: CASSLVQNQPQHF.

This clone was detected once. This chain joins TRBV5-1 and TRBJ1-3, with a possible D match to TRBD1 (6 bases). Germline V CDR1 and CDR2: SGHRS, YFSETQ. The CDR3 runs 16 residues. Trimming removed 2 bases from V and 0 bases from J, with 12 bases in between. The CDR3 nucleotides are TGCGCCAGCAGCTTAATGGGGGGCCTCTCTGGAAACACCATATATTTT. This encodes CASSLMGGLSGNTIYF.

This clone was recorded only once. V is TRBV18 and J is TRBJ2-5; D is perhaps TRBD2 (6 bases). Germline loops: CDR1 KGHSH, CDR2 LQKENI. V was trimmed by 4 bases and J by 0 bases, leaving 12 bases between them. The CDR3 is 15 amino acids. CDR3 nucleotide sequence: TGTGCCAGCTCACGACTTCCGGGGGACCAAGAGACCCAGTACTTC. Encoded protein: CASSRLPGDQETQYF.

This chain connects TRBV2 to TRBJ1-2; weak D call: TRBD1 (6 bases). The CDR3 extends over 14 amino acids. CDR1 is SNHLY, CDR2 FYNNEI, per germline. V gave up 3 bases and J gave up 4 bases, with 12 bases separating them. The CDR3 protein is CASSDTGYFYGYTF. CDR3 sequence (DNA): TGTGCCAGCAGTGATACAGGGTATTTCTATGGCTACACCTTC.